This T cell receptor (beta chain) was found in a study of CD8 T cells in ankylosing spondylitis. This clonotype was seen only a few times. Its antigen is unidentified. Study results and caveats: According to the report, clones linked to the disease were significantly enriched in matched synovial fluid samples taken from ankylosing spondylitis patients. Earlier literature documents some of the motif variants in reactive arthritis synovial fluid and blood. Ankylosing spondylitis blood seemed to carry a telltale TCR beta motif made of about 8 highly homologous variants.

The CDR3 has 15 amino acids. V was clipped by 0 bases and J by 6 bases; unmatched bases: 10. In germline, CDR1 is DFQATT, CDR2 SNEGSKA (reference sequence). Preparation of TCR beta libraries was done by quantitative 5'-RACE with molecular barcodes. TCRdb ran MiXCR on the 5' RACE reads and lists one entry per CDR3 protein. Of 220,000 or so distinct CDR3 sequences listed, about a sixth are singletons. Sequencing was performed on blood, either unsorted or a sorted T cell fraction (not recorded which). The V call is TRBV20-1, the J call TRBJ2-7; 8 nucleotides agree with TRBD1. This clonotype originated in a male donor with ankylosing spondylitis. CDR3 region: CSARDIGTGYSEQYF. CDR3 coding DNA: TGCAGTGCTAGAGATATTGGGACAGGCTATTCCGAGCAGTACTTC.